One and the same sample provided the 15 T cell receptor beta chains below, sequenced in a study of shared clonotypes between healthy human individuals. Assay: immunoSEQ multiplex PCR; the TCRdb copy retains only in-frame clones and omits some. The data show roughly 2,500,000 clones, under 95% seen once. Sequencing input: naive CD4+ T cells from PBMCs. Subset defined: CD45RA+ positively selected. All receptors come from a man between 18 and 35 years old in good health. Some clones in this sample may be carry-over from other donors' samples.

This clone was recorded once. The chain joins TRBV15 to TRBJ1-3; D gene uncertain. The CDR3 has 17 amino acids. In germline, CDR1 is LNHNV, CDR2 YYDKDF (reference sequence). Trimming took 0 bases from V and 0 from J, leaving 12 bases between them. The CDR3 loop is CATSREGQRFSGNTIYF. In DNA form, the CDR3 reads TGTGCCACCAGCAGAGAAGGGCAGCGGTTCTCTGGAAACACCATATATTTT.

This clone was found once. This chain connects TRBV28 to TRBJ1-4; 8 bases align to TRBD1. V lost 6 bases and J lost 7; bases outside the gene matches: 10. The CDR3 sequence is 15 residues long. CDR1 is MDHEN and CDR2 is SYDVKM in the germline V gene. CDR3 DNA: TGTGCCAGCAGCCAGGACAGGGACGCTAGTGAAAAACTGTTTTTT. Its translation is CASSQDRDASEKLFF.

The chain is built from TRBV28 and TRBJ2-7, with 8 bases fitting TRBD1. Germline V gene data show CDR1 as MDHEN and CDR2 as SYDVKM. The CDR3 runs to 13 residues. J gave up 6 bases and V 3 bases, and 4 bases lay outside the gene matches. CDR3 nucleotides: TGTGCCAGCAGTTTTAGACAGGGGCCCGAGCAGTACTTC. Protein product: CASSFRQGPEQYF.

The chain uses TRBV4-1 and TRBJ2-1, with TRBD1 matching over 9 bases. The V and J ends lost 0 bases and 9 bases, in that order; junction bases with no gene match: 6. Germline V CDR1 and CDR2: MGHRA, YSYEKL. This CDR3 spans 15 amino acids. The CDR3 region has the DNA TGCGCCAGCAGCCAAGATTCGGGGACAGGGCGTGAGCAGTTCTTC. It yields the protein CASSQDSGTGREQFF.

The gene calls are TRBV11-2 and TRBJ2-7, with a weak D call TRBD2 (6 bases). The CDR3 loop spans 13 amino acids. The V gene's germline CDR1 is SGHAT and CDR2 FQNNGV. V gave up 1 base and J gave up 5 bases, with 9 bases separating them. CDR3 sequence: CASSLGLVNEQYF. The CDR3 DNA is TGTGCCAGCAGCTTAGGACTAGTCAACGAGCAGTACTTC.

The chain is built from TRBV29-1 and TRBJ2-7; D ambiguous. V was shortened by 4 bases and J by 0 bases, with 10 bases between the two germline ends. CDR3 length: 13 amino acids. Looked up from germline, CDR1 is SQVTM and CDR2 is ANQGSEA. The CDR3 sequence: CSVVEAPSYEQYF. CDR3 nucleotides: TGCAGCGTTGTAGAGGCTCCCTCCTACGAGCAGTACTTC.

About this clone itself: The sample has other DNA sequences that encode this CDR3 too. The CDR3 sequence: CASSLQGTGNTIYF. The CDR3 nucleotides read TGTGCCAGCAGTTTACAGGGAACTGGAAACACCATATATTTT. The chain uses TRBV28 and TRBJ1-3, with D possibly matching TRBD1 (5 bases). The germline V and J ends were trimmed by 2 bases and 2 bases, with 7 bases remaining between them. CDR1 MDHEN and CDR2 SYDVKM come from the germline V gene. The length of the CDR3 is 14 residues.

This clone was observed once. V usage is TRBV19 and J usage is TRBJ1-1; 8 bases are a match to TRBD1. V lost 9 bases and J lost 1; bases outside the gene matches: 13. The CDR3 has 16 residues. The germline V gene has CDR1 LNHDA and CDR2 SQIVND (reference sequence). The CDR3 here is CASRDRRRLGNTEAFF. The CDR3 DNA sequence: TGTGCCAGCCGGGACAGGCGCCGACTGGGGAACACTGAAGCTTTCTTT.

The chain employs TRBV7-9 and TRBJ2-4; 9 bases match TRBD2. The V gene's germline CDR1 is SEHNR and CDR2 FQNEAQ (reference sequence). V dropped 5 bases and J dropped 4; count of bases not matched to a gene: 9. CDR3 length: 16 amino acids. The CDR3 protein is CASSPGTSQGKNIQYF. The CDR3 nucleotides read TGTGCCAGCAGCCCTGGGACTAGCCAGGGAAAAAACATTCAGTACTTC.

The V call is TRBV6-1, the J call TRBJ2-2, with D unclear. Germline V gives CDR1 MNHNS, CDR2 SASEGT. Trimming took 7 bases from V and 2 from J, leaving 11 bases between them. The CDR3 spans 14 residues. In DNA, the CDR3 is TGTGCCAGCACCCCGTTATTCAACACCGGGGAGCTGTTTTTT. This gives the protein CASTPLFNTGELFF.

The chain combines TRBV28 with TRBJ2-2, with D possibly being TRBD2 (7 bases). Trimming stripped 4 bases from V and 17 bases from J, with 20 bases between. CDR1 MDHEN and CDR2 SYDVKM come from the germline V gene. CDR3 size: 13 residues. The CDR3 loop is CASSWDQRGGGFF. The CDR3 DNA is TGTGCCAGCAGTTGGGACCAGAGGGGGGGAGGATTTTTT.

This clone came up a few times. The sample contains more than one DNA sequence encoding this CDR3. The gene calls are TRBV9 and TRBJ2-5; D is perhaps TRBD1 (6 bases). The CDR3 spans 14 residues. CDR1 and CDR2 from the germline V gene are SGDLS and YYNGEE. Deletions cut 0 bases from V and 1 base from J, with 7 bases between. CDR3: CASSVAGAQETQYF. CDR3 sequence (DNA): TGTGCCAGCAGCGTAGCAGGGGCCCAAGAGACCCAGTACTTC.

In regard to this clone: Additional DNA sequences in this sample encode the identical CDR3. The rearrangement joins TRBV15 to TRBJ1-1; tentative D call: TRBD1 (5 bases). The CDR3 spans 15 residues. CDR1 is LNHNV, CDR2 YYDKDF, per germline (reference sequence). V was shortened by 1 base and J by 2 bases, with 11 bases between the two germline ends. As DNA, the CDR3 is TGTGCCACCAGCAGAGGAGGGGCGGGAAACACTGAAGCTTTCTTT. Amino acids: CATSRGGAGNTEAFF. Drawing the rest from reference TRBV15 and TRBJ1-1, the complete variable domain is DAMVIQNPRYQVTQFGKPVTLSCSQTLNHNVMYWYQQKSSQAPKLLFHYYDKDFNNEADTPDNFQSRRPNTSFCFLDIRSPGLGDTAMYLCATSRGGAGNTEAFFGQGTRLTVV.

The count of this clone is one. J is TRBJ1-6 and V is TRBV2; a possible D gene is TRBD1 (5 bases). The CDR3 extends over 14 amino acids. The germline V gene has CDR1 SNHLY and CDR2 FYNNEI. V lost 4 bases to trimming and J lost 8 bases, with 12 bases between them. CDR3 bases: TGTGCCAGCAGTGTGGAGGGGACGCATTCACCCCTCCACTTT. Protein sequence: CASSVEGTHSPLHF.

The sample holds one count of this clone. The rearrangement links TRBV21-1 to TRBJ2-4; the table gives TRBD1 as D, unverified against the DNA. TRBV21-1 is recorded as a pseudogene. The length of the CDR3 is 14 residues. CDR3 in DNA: TGTGCCAGCAGCAACGTAGGTGGACACAATATTCAGTACTTC. As protein: CASSNVGGHNIQYF.